This is a list of T cell receptor beta chains from one sample in a study of T cell changes during pregnancy in multiple sclerosis. Sequencing was performed with immunoSEQ multiplex PCR; in TCRdb, only in-frame clones are kept and a portion is missing. The sample includes tens of thousands of clones, about 90% seen only once; the top ten take roughly 1.4%. Sequenced material: peripheral blood, taken before pregnancy. These receptors all stem from a female donor with multiple sclerosis, enrolled in a pregnancy study. Both conserved end residues are part of each CDR3. D genes are given only for firm matches. Only part of the rows carry a size: once, few, many, or a class if the clone is expanded.

j_call: TRBJ2-7; d_call: TRBD2; clone_size: .; v_call: TRBV5-4; cdr3_aa: CASSSGTSGYEQYF; cdr3_nt: TGTGCCAGCAGCTCCGGGACTAGCGGCTACGAGCAGTACTTC
j_call: TRBJ2-7; d_call: .; clone_size: .; v_call: TRBV11-1; cdr3_aa: CASSSGLSSNEQYF; cdr3_nt: TGTGCCAGCAGCTCCGGACTTTCATCCAACGAGCAGTACTTC
j_call: TRBJ2-2; d_call: .; clone_size: .; v_call: TRBV19; cdr3_aa: CASSMITRDTGELFF; cdr3_nt: TGTGCCAGTAGTATGATTACTAGAGACACCGGGGAGCTGTTTTTT
j_call: TRBJ1-2; d_call: .; clone_size: .; v_call: TRBV7-8; cdr3_aa: CASSENLIGQNYGYTF; cdr3_nt: TGTGCCAGCAGCGAAAATCTGATAGGACAGAACTATGGCTACACCTTC
j_call: TRBJ1-1; d_call: .; clone_size: .; v_call: TRBV7-9; cdr3_aa: CASSQKTVAAFF; cdr3_nt: TGTGCCAGCAGCCAAAAAACAGTCGCAGCTTTCTTT
j_call: TRBJ2-7; d_call: TRBD2; clone_size: few; v_call: TRBV2; cdr3_aa: CASRTSGGYEQYF; cdr3_nt: TGTGCCAGCAGGACTAGCGGGGGCTACGAGCAGTACTTC
j_call: TRBJ1-1; d_call: .; clone_size: .; v_call: TRBV27; cdr3_aa: CASSFQEYTEAFF; cdr3_nt: TGTGCCAGCAGTTTTCAGGAATACACTGAAGCTTTCTTT
j_call: TRBJ2-1; d_call: .; clone_size: .; v_call: TRBV12-5; cdr3_aa: CASAADFNEQFF; cdr3_nt: TGTGCTAGTGCCGCGGACTTCAATGAGCAGTTCTTC
j_call: TRBJ2-1; d_call: .; clone_size: .; v_call: TRBV6-6; cdr3_aa: CASSTGDNEQFF; cdr3_nt: TGTGCCAGCAGTACCGGAGACAATGAGCAGTTCTTC
j_call: TRBJ1-5; d_call: TRBD1; clone_size: .; v_call: TRBV6-6; cdr3_aa: CASSYSGTGGYQPQHF; cdr3_nt: TGTGCCAGCAGTTACTCCGGGACAGGGGGCTATCAGCCCCAGCATTTT
j_call: TRBJ2-7; d_call: .; clone_size: .; v_call: TRBV9; cdr3_aa: CASSPRAGVHEQYF; cdr3_nt: TGTGCCAGCAGCCCCCGGGCAGGGGTCCACGAGCAGTACTTC
j_call: TRBJ2-5; d_call: .; clone_size: .; v_call: TRBV9; cdr3_aa: CASSVGGGIGETQYF; cdr3_nt: TGTGCCAGCAGCGTAGGTGGAGGGATCGGGGAGACCCAGTACTTC
j_call: TRBJ2-7; d_call: .; clone_size: .; v_call: TRBV5-1; cdr3_aa: CASSLGQKRGEQYF; cdr3_nt: TGCGCCAGCAGCTTGGGGCAGAAAAGAGGGGAGCAGTACTTC
j_call: TRBJ2-1; d_call: .; clone_size: .; v_call: TRBV5-6; cdr3_aa: CASSIRVLNEQFF; cdr3_nt: TGTGCCAGCAGCATCAGGGTGTTGAATGAGCAGTTCTTC
j_call: TRBJ1-2; d_call: .; clone_size: .; v_call: TRBV5-1; cdr3_aa: CASSQSGDHGYTF; cdr3_nt: TGCGCCAGCAGTCAATCGGGAGATCATGGCTACACCTTC
j_call: TRBJ1-1; d_call: TRBD1; clone_size: .; v_call: TRBV5-5; cdr3_aa: CASTGQGNTEAFF; cdr3_nt: TGTGCCAGCACCGGACAGGGAAACACTGAAGCTTTCTTT
j_call: TRBJ2-5; d_call: TRBD2; clone_size: .; v_call: TRBV5-6; cdr3_aa: CASRVAGGKVTQYF; cdr3_nt: TGTGCCAGCAGGGTAGCGGGGGGGAAGGTGACCCAGTACTTC
j_call: TRBJ2-7; d_call: .; clone_size: .; v_call: TRBV6-5; cdr3_aa: CASSYGEEQYF; cdr3_nt: TGTGCCAGCAGTTACGGTGAGGAGCAGTACTTC
j_call: TRBJ2-5; d_call: TRBD2; clone_size: .; v_call: TRBV5-1; cdr3_aa: CASRPNGGGETQYF; cdr3_nt: TGCGCCAGCAGGCCCAACGGGGGGGGTGAGACCCAGTACTTC
j_call: TRBJ1-6; d_call: .; clone_size: .; v_call: TRBV7-6; cdr3_aa: CASSDSPRGASYNSPLHF; cdr3_nt: TGTGCCAGCAGTGATTCCCCCAGGGGCGCCTCCTATAATTCACCCCTCCACTTT
j_call: TRBJ2-1; d_call: .; clone_size: .; v_call: TRBV19; cdr3_aa: CASSIVDGTQFF; cdr3_nt: TGTGCCAGTAGTATAGTGGACGGGACACAGTTCTTC
j_call: TRBJ2-3; d_call: TRBD2; clone_size: .; v_call: TRBV6-5; cdr3_aa: CASSYRGGVGTDTQYF; cdr3_nt: TGTGCCAGCAGTTACAGGGGAGGGGTAGGGACAGATACGCAGTATTTT
j_call: TRBJ1-1; d_call: TRBD1; clone_size: .; v_call: TRBV6-1; cdr3_aa: CAGTTGSLAFF; cdr3_nt: TGTGCCGGGACGACAGGGTCGTTGGCTTTCTTT
j_call: TRBJ1-1; d_call: TRBD1; clone_size: .; v_call: TRBV18; cdr3_aa: CASSPARGVDEAFF; cdr3_nt: TGTGCCAGCTCACCAGCCAGGGGGGTTGATGAAGCTTTCTTT
j_call: TRBJ2-1; d_call: .; clone_size: .; v_call: TRBV25-1; cdr3_aa: CASSEYEGLEFF; cdr3_nt: TGTGCCAGCAGTGAATATGAGGGTTTGGAGTTCTTC
j_call: TRBJ1-2; d_call: .; clone_size: .; v_call: TRBV7-9; cdr3_aa: CASRGEGQVAGYTF; cdr3_nt: TGTGCCAGCAGGGGGGAGGGCCAAGTTGCAGGCTACACCTTC
j_call: TRBJ1-5; d_call: .; clone_size: .; v_call: TRBV4-2; cdr3_aa: CASSQVGQPQHF; cdr3_nt: TGTGCCAGCAGCCAAGTCGGTCAGCCCCAGCATTTT
j_call: TRBJ2-1; d_call: .; clone_size: .; v_call: TRBV6-6; cdr3_aa: CASSHTQHNEQFF; cdr3_nt: TGTGCCAGCAGCCACACACAGCACAATGAGCAGTTCTTC
j_call: TRBJ1-2; d_call: .; clone_size: .; v_call: TRBV7-8; cdr3_aa: CASTRLPSRIGSQYGYTF; cdr3_nt: TGTGCCAGCACCCGCCTGCCGTCCAGGATTGGATCCCAATACGGCTACACCTTC
j_call: TRBJ1-2; d_call: .; clone_size: .; v_call: TRBV9; cdr3_aa: CASSAPTGQRAYGYTF; cdr3_nt: TGTGCCAGCAGCGCGCCCACTGGACAGAGAGCCTATGGCTACACCTTC
j_call: TRBJ2-7; d_call: .; clone_size: .; v_call: TRBV11-2; cdr3_aa: CASTYSGLHEQYF; cdr3_nt: TGTGCCAGCACCTACTCGGGGTTACACGAGCAGTACTTC
j_call: TRBJ1-2; d_call: TRBD1; clone_size: .; v_call: TRBV6-5; cdr3_aa: CASRDRGRRDGYTF; cdr3_nt: TGTGCCAGCAGGGACAGGGGGCGCCGGGATGGCTACACCTTC
j_call: TRBJ1-2; d_call: .; clone_size: .; v_call: TRBV7-6; cdr3_aa: CASSLDPGVNYGYTF; cdr3_nt: TGTGCCAGCAGCTTAGATCCGGGGGTAAACTATGGCTACACCTTC
j_call: TRBJ2-2; d_call: .; clone_size: once; v_call: TRBV5-6; cdr3_aa: CASSLGGAYTGELFF; cdr3_nt: TGTGCCAGCAGCTTAGGGGGGGCCTACACCGGGGAGCTGTTTTTT
j_call: TRBJ1-2; d_call: .; clone_size: .; v_call: TRBV9; cdr3_aa: CASSSSGGRSNYGYTF; cdr3_nt: TGTGCCAGCAGCTCCAGCGGGGGACGGTCTAACTATGGCTACACCTTC